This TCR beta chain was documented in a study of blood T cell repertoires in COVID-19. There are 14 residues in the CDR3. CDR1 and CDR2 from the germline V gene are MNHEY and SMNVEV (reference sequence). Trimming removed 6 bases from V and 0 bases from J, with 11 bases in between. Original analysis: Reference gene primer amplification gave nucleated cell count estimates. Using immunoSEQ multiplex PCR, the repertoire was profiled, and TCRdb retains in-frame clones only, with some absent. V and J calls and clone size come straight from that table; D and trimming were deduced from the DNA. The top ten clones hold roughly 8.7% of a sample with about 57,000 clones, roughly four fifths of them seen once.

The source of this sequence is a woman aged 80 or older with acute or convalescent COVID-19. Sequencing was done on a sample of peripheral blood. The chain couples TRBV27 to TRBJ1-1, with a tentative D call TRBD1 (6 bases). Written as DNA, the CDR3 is TGTGCCAGCAGCTGGGGGGGCCTGAACACTGAAGCTTTCTTT. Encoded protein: CASSWGGLNTEAFF.